The T cell receptor beta chain described here comes from a study of early stage breast cancer tumors. CDR3 size: 14 residues. Trimming took 7 bases from V and 4 from J, leaving 16 bases between them. In germline, CDR1 is MNHEY, CDR2 SVGAGI. Repertoires were generated with immunoSEQ multiplex PCR, while TCRdb's copy carries only in-frame clones and drops some. The sample shows 60,000 to 80,000 clones, more than 65% of them seen only once. The sample was blood. This clonotype was obtained from a person aged 60 to 70 with breast cancer. This chain joins TRBV6-5 and TRBJ1-2; no definite D call. The CDR3 sequence is CASTLQAPAYGYTF. In nucleotides, the CDR3 is TGTGCCAGCACCTTACAAGCCCCTGCCTATGGCTACACCTTC.